The 27 T cell receptor beta chains below come from one sample, sequenced in a study of shared clonotypes between healthy human individuals. TCRdb keeps only in-frame clones here, not all; method: immunoSEQ multiplex PCR. There are approximately 2.5 million clones in the sample; around 94% occur only once, and around 0.15% lies in the top ten. The sequenced sample consisted of naive CD4+ T cells sorted from blood. Noted subset: CD45RA+ positively selected. The receptors come from a man aged 18 to 30 in good health.

This rearrangement joins TRBV30 to TRBJ1-2; 10 bases agree with TRBD1. The germline gives CDR1 GTSNPN, CDR2 SVGIG (reference sequence). The CDR3 is made up of 14 amino acids. Trimming removed 4 bases from V and 6 bases from J; junction bases left unmatched: 8. The CDR3 here is CAWTPSDRGDGYTF. The CDR3 nucleotides are TGTGCCTGGACACCATCGGACAGGGGGGATGGCTACACCTTC.

The genes are TRBV5-4 and TRBJ1-1, with D hard to call. The germline gives CDR1 SGHNT, CDR2 YYREEE (reference sequence). The length of the CDR3 is 14 residues. V lost 1 base and J 2 bases, leaving 9 bases between the germline ends. This chain's CDR3 is CASSLFQVNTEAFF. The CDR3, as DNA: TGTGCCAGCAGCTTGTTCCAGGTCAACACTGAAGCTTTCTTT. The complete variable domain, with remaining parts taken from reference TRBV5-4 and TRBJ1-1, reads ETGVTQSPTHLIKTRGQQVTLRCSSQSGHNTVSWYQQALGQGPQFIFQYYREEENGRGNFPPRFSGLQFPNYSSELNVNALELDDSALYLCASSLFQVNTEAFFGQGTRLTVV.

The chain has TRBV18 and TRBJ1-2, with D maybe TRBD1 (5 bases). Trimming took off 0 bases at V and 5 bases at J, with 10 bases between the two ends. Germline lookup yields CDR1 KGHSH and CDR2 LQKENI. This CDR3 is 14 amino acids long. The CDR3 is CASSPPAGVYGYTF. DNA for the CDR3: TGTGCCAGCTCACCACCAGCGGGGGTTTATGGCTACACCTTC.

V usage is TRBV6-1 and J usage is TRBJ1-5, with D possibly being TRBD1 (5 bases). Germline V CDR1 and CDR2: MNHNS, SASEGT. The V end was cut by 7 bases, the J end by 3 bases, with 10 bases between. CDR3 size: 13 residues. This CDR3 reads CASISGTNQPQHF. The CDR3 DNA sequence: TGTGCCAGCATATCGGGGACCAATCAGCCCCAGCATTTT.

J is TRBJ2-1 and V is TRBV4-1; 7 bases align to TRBD2. There are 14 residues in the CDR3. Germline V lookup: CDR1 MGHRA, CDR2 YSYEKL. J gave up 5 bases and V 3 bases, and 4 bases lay outside the gene matches. The CDR3: CASSHLGRDNEQFF. The CDR3 DNA is TGCGCCAGCAGCCACCTAGGGAGGGACAATGAGCAGTTCTTC.

A note on this clone: Other DNA sequences within the sample encode an identical CDR3. The chain uses TRBV5-1 and TRBJ2-3; 8 nucleotides line up with TRBD2. The CDR3 runs to 15 residues. Germline-derived CDR1 and CDR2 are SGHRS and YFSETQ. The J segment lost 4 bases and the V segment lost 5 bases, leaving 9 bases of the junction unmatched. The CDR3 is CASSRTGGPADTQYF. The CDR3 nucleotides read TGCGCCAGCAGTAGAACGGGAGGGCCGGCAGATACGCAGTATTTT.

This clone was picked up one time. The chain links TRBV29-1 to TRBJ2-5; D perhaps matches TRBD1 (6 bases). CDR3 size: 16 residues. V was shortened by 0 bases and J by 5 bases, with 19 bases between the two germline ends. CDR1 SQVTM and CDR2 ANQGSEA come from the germline V gene. The CDR3 bases are TGCAGCGTTGAAGACCTACGAGGGACAAAAAGGGAGACCCAGTACTTC. It encodes CSVEDLRGTKRETQYF.

A word on this clone: In the same sample, other DNA sequences code for this CDR3. This chain uses TRBV2 with TRBJ2-2; D gene unclear. CDR1 and CDR2 (germline): SNHLY, FYNNEI. The CDR3 is 13 residues long. With 5 bases removed from V and 5 bases from J, the gap between germline ends came to 9 bases. CDR3 sequence reads: CASSLDGTGELFF. The DNA of the CDR3 is TGTGCCAGCAGTCTGGACGGGACCGGGGAGCTGTTTTTT.

Note on this clone: Other DNA sequences within the sample encode an identical CDR3. This chain joins TRBV5-8 and TRBJ2-5, with 7 bases lining up with TRBD1. Unmatched junction bases numbered 2, after V lost 0 bases and J lost 3 bases. The CDR3 contains 14 residues. Germline V gene data show CDR1 as SGHTS and CDR2 as YDEGEE. CDR3 in amino acids: CASSLGQGKETQYF. The CDR3 DNA is TGTGCCAGCAGCTTGGGACAGGGTAAAGAGACCCAGTACTTC.

As concerns this clone: Other nucleotide sequences from this sample produce the same CDR3. V and J are TRBV27 and TRBJ1-4, with a weak D call TRBD1 (5 bases). The CDR3 has 14 amino acids. V lost 3 bases, J lost 5 bases, and 10 bases lay in between. Germline CDR1 reads MNHEY; CDR2 reads SMNVEV (reference sequence). This CDR3 reads CASSLWQGNEKLFF. The CDR3 DNA follows: TGTGCCAGCAGTTTGTGGCAGGGAAATGAAAAACTGTTTTTT. The whole variable domain, remainder taken from reference TRBV27 and TRBJ1-4, is EAQVTQNPRYLITVTGKKLTVTCSQNMNHEYMSWYRQDPGLGLRQIYYSMNVEVTDKGDVPEGYKVSRKEKRNFPLILESPSPNQTSLYFCASSLWQGNEKLFFGSGTQLSVL.

V is TRBV7-9 and J is TRBJ2-7; 8 bases fit TRBD2. After removal of 5 bases from V and 5 bases from J, the junction contained 8 bases not matched to a gene. Germline values: CDR1 SEHNR, CDR2 FQNEAQ (reference sequence). This CDR3 has 14 residues. The CDR3 sequence: CASSLTSATNEQYF. The CDR3 nucleotides read TGTGCCAGCAGCCTGACTAGCGCTACTAACGAGCAGTACTTC.

The gene calls are TRBV30 and TRBJ2-3; perhaps D is TRBD1 or TRBD2 (6 bases each). The CDR3 is made up of 14 amino acids. Germline CDR1 reads GTSNPN; CDR2 reads SVGIG (reference sequence). Trimming cost V 2 bases and J 10 bases, with 19 bases left between them. The CDR3 spells CAWSPLPGGGAQYF. CDR3 DNA sequence: TGTGCCTGGAGTCCCTTACCCGGGGGCGGTGCGCAGTATTTT.

The CDR3 spells CATKGLQHGEAFF. CDR3 sequence (DNA): TGTGCCACCAAGGGACTCCAGCATGGGGAAGCTTTCTTT. The chain uses TRBV28 and TRBJ1-1; possibly TRBD1 for D (5 bases). Trimming took 10 bases from V and 8 from J, leaving 20 bases between them. The CDR3 spans 13 residues. Per the germline V gene, CDR1 is MDHEN and CDR2 is SYDVKM.

V is TRBV9 and J is TRBJ2-5; 9 nucleotides agree with TRBD2. Germline V CDR1 and CDR2: SGDLS, YYNGEE. J was trimmed by 1 base and V by 0 bases; bases with no gene match: 7. The length of the CDR3 is 17 residues. CDR3 region: CASSVATASGAQETQYF. The CDR3 nucleotides are TGTGCCAGCAGCGTAGCTACGGCTAGCGGGGCCCAAGAGACCCAGTACTTC.

J is TRBJ2-1 and V is TRBV11-2; 7 nucleotides align to TRBD1. The CDR3 loop spans 15 amino acids. Germline CDR1 is SGHAT and CDR2 is FQNNGV. J was trimmed by 1 base and V by 5 bases; bases with no gene match: 5. Here the CDR3 reads CASSRGQRSYNEQFF. The CDR3, as DNA: TGTGCCAGCAGCAGGGGACAGCGTTCCTACAATGAGCAGTTCTTC.

The chain recombines TRBV6-6 with TRBJ1-2; 9 bases line up with TRBD1. The V segment lost 5 bases and the J segment 4 bases; nucleotides outside the gene matches: 5. Germline CDR1 is MNHNY and CDR2 is SVGAGI (reference sequence). The CDR3 has 14 amino acids. CDR3 sequence (DNA): TGTGCCAGCAGTGTCGACAGGGGGGCCTATGGCTACACCTTC. It specifies CASSVDRGAYGYTF.

The genes are TRBV6-6 and TRBJ2-1; D ambiguous. The CDR3 length is 12 residues. With 1 base removed from V and 9 bases from J, the gap between germline ends came to 7 bases. Germline V gene sequence: CDR1 MNHNY, CDR2 SVGAGI (reference sequence). The CDR3 loop is CASSYFKAEQFF. The CDR3 nucleotides read TGTGCCAGCAGTTACTTTAAGGCTGAGCAGTTCTTC.

Note on this clone: The same CDR3 arises from other DNA sequences in this sample as well. The chain has TRBV5-1 and TRBJ2-3, with D perhaps matching TRBD1 or TRBD2 (5 bases each). Germline-derived CDR1 and CDR2 are SGHRS and YFSETQ. Trimming took 4 bases from V and 2 from J, leaving 11 bases between them. The CDR3 has 14 residues. The CDR3 is CASSLRGPTDTQYF. CDR3 coding DNA: TGCGCCAGCAGCCTCCGGGGCCCCACAGATACGCAGTATTTT.

CDR3 sequence reads: CASTPLGQGFGNTIYF. DNA for the CDR3: TGTGCCAGTACTCCCCTCGGACAGGGGTTTGGAAACACCATATATTTT. The gene calls are TRBV19 and TRBJ1-3, with 9 positions matching TRBD1. Germline V gives CDR1 LNHDA, CDR2 SQIVND (reference sequence). Losses at the gene ends were 7 bases for V and 3 bases for J; bases not matched to a gene: 10. The CDR3 consists of 16 residues.

V gene TRBV18 combines with J gene TRBJ1-2; D is possibly TRBD1 (5 bases). The CDR3 runs 14 residues. Trimming took 2 bases from V and 3 from J, leaving 10 bases between them. CDR1 KGHSH and CDR2 LQKENI come from the germline V gene. CDR3 region: CASSPRGEYYGYTF. DNA for the CDR3: TGTGCCAGCTCACCAAGGGGCGAGTACTATGGCTACACCTTC.

The rearrangement uses TRBV4-1 and TRBJ2-3, with 8 bases matching TRBD1. The CDR3 totals 16 residues. The germline V gene encodes CDR1 MGHRA and CDR2 YSYEKL. Unmatched junction bases numbered 7, after V lost 3 bases and J lost 2 bases. CDR3 DNA sequence: TGCGCCAGCAGCCAGGCCGGGACAGGCTTCACAGATACGCAGTATTTT. Translating it yields CASSQAGTGFTDTQYF.

The J gene is TRBJ2-5, the V gene TRBV7-9; D may be TRBD1 (6 bases). CDR1 is SEHNR and CDR2 is FQNEAQ in the germline V gene (reference sequence). Trimming shortened V by 2 bases and J by 4 bases, and 14 bases separated the two germline ends. The CDR3 consists of 15 residues. CDR3 bases: TGTGCCAGCAGCTTAAATACAGGGTCGGGAGAGACCCAGTACTTC. Its protein is CASSLNTGSGETQYF.

The V gene is TRBV9, the J gene TRBJ2-3, with 9 bases matching TRBD1. Trimming took 3 bases from V and 5 from J; bases not matched to a gene: 4. The CDR3 has 14 residues. Germline CDR1 is SGDLS and CDR2 is YYNGEE. For the CDR3, the DNA is TGTGCCAGCAGCGAAGGACAGGGGATAGATACGCAGTATTTT. Protein sequence: CASSEGQGIDTQYF.

The CDR3 DNA is TGTGCCAGCTCACCCTTTGGCGCAAGTCCGAACGAGCAGTACTTC. Protein sequence: CASSPFGASPNEQYF. The gene calls are TRBV18 and TRBJ2-7; D is ambiguous. There are 15 residues in the CDR3. Per the germline V gene, CDR1 is KGHSH and CDR2 is LQKENI. Trimming stripped 3 bases from V and 5 bases from J, with 17 bases between.

V is TRBV19 and J is TRBJ1-5, with 10 bases matching TRBD1. The germline CDR1 and CDR2 sequences are LNHDA and SQIVND (reference sequence). The CDR3 runs to 18 residues. The junction had 7 bases not matched to a gene; V was cut back by 2 bases and J by 0 bases. The CDR3 DNA is TGTGCCAGTAGTATACGGACAGGGGGGCCCTATAGCAATCAGCCCCAGCATTTT. This gives the protein CASSIRTGGPYSNQPQHF.

This chain links TRBV11-2 with TRBJ1-5, with D possibly TRBD1 on 5 matching bases. V was trimmed by 2 bases and J by 3 bases, leaving 11 bases between them. This CDR3 is 15 amino acids long. Germline V gene lookup returns CDR1 SGHAT and CDR2 FQNNGV. The CDR3 reads CASSLSGADNQPQHF. DNA of the CDR3: TGTGCCAGCAGCTTAAGTGGGGCGGACAATCAGCCCCAGCATTTT. Full variable domain (remainder filled in from reference TRBV11-2 and TRBJ1-5): EAGVAQSPRYKIIEKRQSVAFWCNPISGHATLYWYQQILGQGPKLLIQFQNNGVVDDSQLPKDRFSAERLKGVDSTLKIQPAKLEDSAVYLCASSLSGADNQPQHFGDGTRLSIL.

The CDR3 reads CASSYSSSPGTDTQYF. CDR3 DNA sequence: TGTGCCAGCAGTTACTCGAGCTCTCCAGGCACAGATACGCAGTATTTT. The chain links TRBV6-6 to TRBJ2-3; no firm D call. V shed 0 bases and J shed 1 base, with 11 bases lying between them. The length of the CDR3 is 16 residues. Germline V gene sequence: CDR1 MNHNY, CDR2 SVGAGI (reference sequence).